Each of the 15 T cell receptor beta chains below was sequenced from the same sample in a study of blood T cell repertoires in COVID-19. Produced via immunoSEQ multiplex PCR; TCRdb's table is partial and in-frame only. The sample consists of around 82,000 clones, over 75% of them appearing once. Sequencing was done on a sample of peripheral blood. The receptors come from a man between 70 and 80 years old with active or convalescent COVID-19.

The chain couples TRBV7-2 to TRBJ2-4, with a weak D call TRBD2 (5 bases). With 3 bases removed from V and 0 bases from J, the gap between germline ends came to 12 bases. Looked up from germline, CDR1 is SGHTA and CDR2 is FQGNSA. There are 16 residues in the CDR3. CDR3 amino acids: CASSFEAGLAKNIQYF. DNA of the CDR3: TGTGCCAGCAGCTTTGAAGCAGGACTAGCCAAAAACATTCAGTACTTC.

The V call is TRBV11-2, the J call TRBJ2-1; a weak D match, TRBD2 (6 bases). The V gene's germline CDR1 is SGHAT and CDR2 FQNNGV. V lost 4 bases to trimming and J lost 10 bases, with 17 bases between them. The CDR3 consists of 14 residues. The CDR3 bases are TGTGCCAGCAGCTACGCGGGACGGGACCACGAGCAGTTCTTC. Translated: CASSYAGRDHEQFF. The full variable domain, rest sourced from reference TRBV11-2 and TRBJ2-1, is EAGVAQSPRYKIIEKRQSVAFWCNPISGHATLYWYQQILGQGPKLLIQFQNNGVVDDSQLPKDRFSAERLKGVDSTLKIQPAKLEDSAVYLCASSYAGRDHEQFFGPGTRLTVL.

This clone was recorded a few times. The chain has TRBV9 and TRBJ2-7, with 8 bases identical to TRBD2. The germline V gene has CDR1 SGDLS and CDR2 YYNGEE. The CDR3 is 15 amino acids. V was clipped by 0 bases and J by 3 bases; unmatched bases: 5. CDR3 in amino acids: CASSVGPSGGYEQYF. CDR3 nucleotides: TGTGCCAGCAGCGTAGGACCCAGCGGGGGCTACGAGCAGTACTTC.

The chain links TRBV5-6 to TRBJ2-1, with D possibly matching TRBD1 (5 bases). Trimming left V 0 bases short and J 10 bases short, with 5 bases between. The CDR3 sequence is 11 residues long. Germline CDR1 is SGHDT and CDR2 is YYEEEE. The CDR3, as DNA: TGTGCCAGCAGCTTGGAGGGGGAGCAGTTCTTC. Residues: CASSLEGEQFF.

The chain uses TRBV19 and TRBJ2-1; the D gene is possibly TRBD1 (6 bases). This CDR3 spans 17 amino acids. Deletions cut 5 bases from V and 0 bases from J, with 17 bases between. Germline assignment: CDR1 LNHDA and CDR2 SQIVND (reference sequence). In DNA form, the CDR3 reads TGTGCCAGTAGTCCACGGCTCAGGGGAAGCTCCTACAATGAGCAGTTCTTC. Amino acids: CASSPRLRGSSYNEQFF.

The chain combines TRBV2 with TRBJ1-4; D not resolved. There are 13 residues in the CDR3. V shed 7 bases and J shed 2 bases, with 8 bases lying between them. Germline V gene data show CDR1 as SNHLY and CDR2 as FYNNEI. The chain's CDR3 is CASTRFTNEKLFF. In DNA form, the CDR3 reads TGTGCCAGCACCAGGTTTACTAATGAAAAACTGTTTTTT.

The chain combines TRBV20-1 with TRBJ2-7, with 7 bases identical to TRBD1. Looked up from germline, CDR1 is DFQATT and CDR2 is SNEGSKA (reference sequence). The junction had 7 bases not matched to a gene; V was cut back by 4 bases and J by 7 bases. The CDR3 is 12 residues long. The CDR3, as DNA: TGCAGTGCTAATGAGGGGGCTAGGGAGCAGTACTTC. This gives the protein CSANEGAREQYF.

The rearrangement joins TRBV7-6 to TRBJ2-2, with D maybe TRBD1 (5 bases). The CDR3 contains 18 residues. Trimming took 1 base from V and 0 from J, leaving 15 bases between them. The germline CDR1 and CDR2 sequences are SGHVS and FNYEAQ. This chain's CDR3 is CASSLEAGQGTNTGELFF. CDR3 bases: TGTGCCAGCAGCTTAGAGGCCGGGCAGGGCACGAACACCGGGGAGCTGTTTTTT.

The chain joins TRBV14 to TRBJ2-5, with 7 bases aligning to TRBD2. With V trimmed by 8 bases and J by 7 bases, 1 base remained unmatched. Germline assignment: CDR1 SGHDN and CDR2 FVKESK. The CDR3 loop spans 10 amino acids. CDR3 DNA: TGTGCCAGCGGGACTACGACCCAGTACTTC. Protein product: CASGTTTQYF.

This clone was detected only once. V gene TRBV6-2 or TRBV6-3 combines with J gene TRBJ1-2, with 7 bases identical to TRBD1. Germline V CDR1 and CDR2: MNHEY, SVGEGT. V was pared by 6 bases and J by 4 bases, with 17 bases of the junction left unmatched. The CDR3 spans 17 residues. The CDR3 reads CASSRGGTETAAYGYTF. CDR3 coding DNA: TGTGCCAGCAGCAGGGGGGGCACCGAGACAGCGGCCTATGGCTACACCTTC.

CDR3 sequence reads: CASSDFRRGRPGELFF. The CDR3, as DNA: TGTGCCAGCAGCGATTTTAGGAGGGGGCGCCCCGGGGAGCTGTTTTTT. The chain employs TRBV2 and TRBJ2-2; tentatively, D is TRBD1 (7 bases). CDR1 is SNHLY and CDR2 is FYNNEI in the germline V gene. The V end was cut by 6 bases, the J end by 6 bases, with 20 bases between. CDR3 length: 16 residues.

The chain uses TRBV25-1 and TRBJ2-5; the D gene is possibly TRBD1 (5 bases). Deletions cut 2 bases from V and 2 bases from J, with 12 bases between. This CDR3 is 15 amino acids long. Per germline, CDR1 MGHDK and CDR2 SYGVNS. The CDR3 loop reads CASSEVQGKQETQYF. The CDR3 DNA reads TGTGCCAGCAGTGAAGTCCAGGGAAAACAAGAGACCCAGTACTTC.

The chain uses TRBV6-4 and TRBJ2-3, with 11 bases aligning to TRBD2. V was clipped by 6 bases and J by 4 bases; unmatched bases: 3. The length of the CDR3 is 14 residues. From germline, CDR1 is MRHNA and CDR2 SNTAGT. The CDR3 here is CASSTSGGADTQYF. The CDR3 nucleotides are TGTGCCAGCAGCACTAGCGGGGGAGCAGATACGCAGTATTTT.

The rearrangement links TRBV4-3 to TRBJ2-3; 7 bases are a match to TRBD1. Germline loops: CDR1 LGHNA, CDR2 YSLEER. Trimming cost V 1 base and J 1 base; bases outside gene matches: 8. The CDR3 totals 17 residues. CDR3 protein: CASSQARSGQGTDTQYF. CDR3 DNA sequence: TGCGCCAGCAGCCAAGCGAGGTCAGGACAGGGCACAGATACGCAGTATTTT.

The rearrangement links TRBV10-3 to TRBJ2-7; TRBD1 matches 8 bases. CDR1 and CDR2 (germline): ENHRY, SYGVKD. V lost 2 bases to trimming and J lost 2 bases; unmatched junction nucleotides: 5. This CDR3 is 15 amino acids long. The CDR3 reads CAISEGDRLTYEQYF. The CDR3 DNA reads TGTGCCATCAGTGAGGGGGACAGGCTGACCTACGAGCAGTACTTC.